The clone carrying this T cell receptor (beta chain) was counted once. Antigen: not known. Deletions cut 6 bases from V and 3 bases from J, with 15 bases between. Germline V gene data show CDR1 as MDHEN and CDR2 as SYDVKM. This CDR3 is built from 14 residues. There were only Caucasian adults among the donors, and all lived in Nashville, Tennessee. This specimen belongs to a study of shared clonotypes between healthy human individuals. Study conclusions and caveats: Roughly 5% of naive CD4 clonotypes were common to a few donors.

The data were produced by immunoSEQ multiplex PCR, yet TCRdb's version contains in-frame clones alone and is incomplete. This repertoire shows some 2.3 million clones, 93% found once; its top ten account for 0.35% to 0.5%. The sequenced sample was naive CD4+ T cells from PBMCs. The subset denotes: CD45RA+ positively selected. The chain uses TRBV28 and TRBJ2-7; possibly TRBD2 for D (5 bases). The TCR sequence derives from a man younger than 35 in good health. Some clones in this sample may be carry-over from other donors' samples. In DNA form, the CDR3 reads TGTGCCAGCAGCCTAGGAGGTAACCACTACGAGCAGTACTTC. This gives the protein CASSLGGNHYEQYF.